The 27 T cell receptor beta chains reported below all come from one sample, sequenced in a study of blood T cell repertoires in COVID-19. TCRdb's table, derived via immunoSEQ multiplex PCR, lists solely in-frame clones and lacks some. This table holds roughly 63,000 clones, roughly 74% found once. What was sequenced was peripheral blood. These receptors were collected from an elderly woman with acute or convalescent COVID-19.

V gene TRBV20-1 combines with J gene TRBJ2-5; no reliable D call. V was shortened by 3 bases and J by 1 base, with 3 bases between the two germline ends. This CDR3 is built from 11 residues. Looked up from germline, CDR1 is DFQATT and CDR2 is SNEGSKA (reference sequence). The CDR3 DNA is TGCAGTGCTAGCGTCCAAGAGACCCAGTACTTC. This gives the protein CSASVQETQYF.

The CDR3 DNA sequence: TGCGCCAGCAGCTTGGCCGGGTCGGGAGGTGGTATAGATACGCAGTATTTT. This gives the protein CASSLAGSGGGIDTQYF. The chain recombines TRBV5-1 with TRBJ2-3, with 7 bases that match TRBD2. J gave up 5 bases and V 0 bases, and 12 bases lay outside the gene matches. The CDR3 consists of 17 residues. The germline V gene has CDR1 SGHRS and CDR2 YFSETQ. Drawing the rest from reference TRBV5-1 and TRBJ2-3, the complete variable domain is KAGVTQTPRYLIKTRGQQVTLSCSPISGHRSVSWYQQTPGQGLQFLFEYFSETQRNKGNFPGRFSGRQFSNSRSEMNVSTLELGDSALYLCASSLAGSGGGIDTQYFGPGTRLTVL.

The V call is TRBV3-1 (or the pseudogene TRBV3-2), the J call TRBJ1-5, with 9 bases identical to TRBD1. CDR3 length equals 15 residues. After removal of 4 bases from V and 6 bases from J, the junction contained 7 bases not matched to a gene. The germline CDR1 and CDR2 sequences are LGHDT and YNNKEL (reference sequence). For the CDR3, the DNA is TGTGCCAGCAGCCTATCGACAGGGGGAGGTCAGCCCCAGCATTTT. Encoded protein: CASSLSTGGGQPQHF.

This clone has only one observation. The CDR3 nucleotides read TGTGCCAGCAGCTTAGGGGACAGCAAAAACATTCAGTACTTC. Translation gives CASSLGDSKNIQYF. V and J are TRBV5-8 and TRBJ2-4; 7 bases agree with TRBD1. The V and J ends lost 2 bases and 3 bases, in that order; junction bases with no gene match: 2. Looked up from germline, CDR1 is SGHTS and CDR2 is YDEGEE. The CDR3 sequence is 14 residues long.

This clone was observed a handful of times. V gene TRBV2 combines with J gene TRBJ2-7, with D perhaps TRBD2 (5 bases). Trimming stripped 3 bases from V and 4 bases from J, with 16 bases between. The germline gives CDR1 SNHLY, CDR2 FYNNEI. The CDR3 spans 15 residues. CDR3 amino acids: CASSDRPISGYEQYF. The CDR3 coding sequence is TGTGCCAGCAGTGATAGGCCAATATCGGGGTACGAGCAGTACTTC.

The chain employs TRBV28 and TRBJ1-4; perhaps TRBD1 as D (6 bases). Trimming pared 0 bases from V and 8 bases from J, leaving 10 bases between. Germline-derived CDR1 and CDR2 are MDHEN and SYDVKM. The CDR3 runs to 14 residues. The CDR3 coding sequence is TGTGCCAGCAGTTTATGGCAGGGGAACGAAAAACTGTTTTTT. Residues: CASSLWQGNEKLFF.

The chain is built from TRBV9 and TRBJ2-5; D might be TRBD2 (6 bases). The CDR3 extends over 15 amino acids. CDR1 SGDLS and CDR2 YYNGEE come from the germline V gene. Trimming removed 3 bases from V and 0 bases from J, with 12 bases in between. CDR3 in amino acids: CASSAGVLDQETQYF. The CDR3, as DNA: TGTGCCAGCAGCGCGGGGGTTCTAGACCAAGAGACCCAGTACTTC.

The V gene is TRBV6-5, the J gene TRBJ1-3, with D possibly being TRBD1 (5 bases). The V gene's germline CDR1 is MNHEY and CDR2 SVGAGI. Trimming pared 10 bases from V and 0 bases from J, leaving 16 bases between. This CDR3 contains 15 residues. This chain's CDR3 is CATHPQGYSGNTIYF. CDR3 nucleotides: TGTGCCACCCACCCGCAGGGATACTCTGGAAACACCATATATTTT.

The chain links TRBV9 to TRBJ2-7, with a possible D match to TRBD1 (6 bases). The CDR3 totals 12 residues. Germline loops: CDR1 SGDLS, CDR2 YYNGEE. Trimming cost V 4 bases and J 4 bases, with 9 bases left between them. Here the CDR3 DNA reads TGTGCCAGCAGCCAAGGACAGTACGAGCAGTACTTC. This gives the protein CASSQGQYEQYF.

The sample holds a few counts of this clone. The chain recombines TRBV28 with TRBJ2-1; a possible D gene is TRBD1 (6 bases). The CDR3 runs to 13 residues. Trimming removed 8 bases from V and 8 bases from J, with 16 bases in between. Germline loops: CDR1 MDHEN, CDR2 SYDVKM. CDR3 sequence reads: CASFRRDIDEQFF. CDR3 DNA: TGTGCCAGCTTTCGAAGGGACATAGATGAGCAGTTCTTC.

In this sample, this clone turned up many times. This chain joins TRBV5-1 and TRBJ2-7; D is ambiguous. Between the trimmed V and J ends, which lost 3 bases and 3 bases, there was a span of 7 bases. The CDR3 extends over 12 amino acids. Germline CDR1 and CDR2: SGHRS and YFSETQ. The CDR3 DNA reads TGCGCCAGCAGCTCCTCTTTCTACGAGCAGTACTTC. Encoded protein: CASSSSFYEQYF.

In this sample, this clone turned up many times. V usage is TRBV2 and J usage is TRBJ1-1; D might be TRBD1 (5 bases). This CDR3 has 12 residues. Germline V gene data show CDR1 as SNHLY and CDR2 as FYNNEI. V was pared by 10 bases and J by 3 bases, with 12 bases between. As DNA, the CDR3 is TGTGCCACCTGGGACTCGTACACTGAAGCTTTCTTT. Protein: CATWDSYTEAFF.

The genes are TRBV29-1 and TRBJ2-1, with TRBD2 matching over 10 bases. CDR1 is SQVTM, CDR2 ANQGSEA, per germline. With 7 bases clipped from V and 0 bases from J, the junction kept 9 bases outside the gene matches. CDR3 size: 16 residues. The CDR3: CSAQIAGGNSYNEQFF. The DNA of the CDR3 is TGCAGCGCCCAAATAGCGGGAGGAAACTCCTACAATGAGCAGTTCTTC.

This rearrangement joins TRBV1 to TRBJ2-3; the table gives TRBD2 as D, unverified against the DNA. TRBV1 is a recognized pseudogene. The length of the CDR3 is 18 residues. The CDR3 DNA reads TGCACCAGCAGCCAAGACCGTGGGGCGGGAGTCGACACAGATACGCAGTATTTT. Its protein product is CTSSQDRGAGVDTDTQYF.

V gene TRBV4-1 combines with J gene TRBJ2-6; D is perhaps TRBD2 (5 bases). This CDR3 is 18 amino acids long. Deletions cut 5 bases from V and 1 base from J, with 18 bases between. CDR1 and CDR2 from the germline V gene are MGHRA and YSYEKL. CDR3 bases: TGCGCCAGCAGCGGTAGAGGTTTAGCGCGGTCTGGGGCCAACGTCCTGACTTTC. This sequence encodes CASSGRGLARSGANVLTF.

V usage is TRBV2 and J usage is TRBJ2-7, with 7 nucleotides matching TRBD2. The length of the CDR3 is 16 residues. The V gene end was trimmed by 3 bases and the J gene end by 6 bases; junction bases not matched to a gene: 14. Looked up from germline, CDR1 is SNHLY and CDR2 is FYNNEI. The CDR3 protein is CASSERGLTALGEQYF. The CDR3 DNA sequence: TGTGCCAGCAGTGAGAGGGGACTAACGGCATTGGGCGAGCAGTACTTC.

In its sample, this clone was seen a few times. This sequence joins TRBV9 and TRBJ2-5, with D possibly matching TRBD2 (6 bases). This CDR3 is built from 14 residues. V was cut by 0 bases and J by 0 bases, with 6 bases left in between. The germline V gene encodes CDR1 SGDLS and CDR2 YYNGEE. In nucleotides, the CDR3 is TGTGCCAGCAGCGTAGGCGGGGACCAAGAGACCCAGTACTTC. The encoded protein is CASSVGGDQETQYF.

The J gene is TRBJ2-5, the V gene TRBV7-9, with 9 nucleotides matching TRBD1. CDR3 length: 14 amino acids. CDR1 and CDR2 from the germline V gene are SEHNR and FQNEAQ (reference sequence). V lost 5 bases, J lost 5 bases, and 6 bases stayed unmatched. In DNA, the CDR3 is TGTGCCAGCAGCGCGACAGGGGGGGGCGAGACCCAGTACTTC. Translated: CASSATGGGETQYF.

In this sample, this clone turned up a few times. The chain couples TRBV28 to TRBJ2-7; TRBD1 matches at 11 bases. V lost 5 bases to trimming and J lost 6 bases; unmatched junction nucleotides: 12. This CDR3 has 16 residues. Germline V gene sequence: CDR1 MDHEN, CDR2 SYDVKM. CDR3 in amino acids: CASSNPGTGGFGEQYF. In DNA, the CDR3 is TGTGCCAGCAGTAACCCCGGGACAGGGGGTTTCGGCGAGCAGTACTTC.

The J gene is TRBJ2-1, the V gene TRBV28; TRBD2 agrees at 16 bases. CDR3 length: 17 amino acids. With V trimmed by 2 bases and J by 9 bases, 7 bases remained unmatched. Looked up from germline, CDR1 is MDHEN and CDR2 is SYDVKM. CDR3 DNA sequence: TGTGCCAGCAGTTTAAACTCGGGACTAGCGGGAGGGTTTGAGCAGTTCTTC. Translation: CASSLNSGLAGGFEQFF. Complete variable domain (other parts from reference TRBV28 and TRBJ2-1): DVKVTQSSRYLVKRTGEKVFLECVQDMDHENMFWYRQDPGLGLRLIYFSYDVKMKEKGDIPEGYSVSREKKERFSLILESASTNQTSMYLCASSLNSGLAGGFEQFFGPGTRLTVL.

The chain joins TRBV5-1 to TRBJ1-1, with D perhaps TRBD1 (6 bases). Looked up from germline, CDR1 is SGHRS and CDR2 is YFSETQ. The length of the CDR3 is 14 residues. Trimming cost V 2 bases and J 1 base, with 9 bases left between them. The CDR3 nucleotides read TGCGCCAGCAGCTTTCAGACAGGGAACACTGAAGCTTTCTTT. Translated, it gives CASSFQTGNTEAFF. Combining the CDR3 with reference TRBV5-1 and TRBJ1-1 gives the whole variable domain KAGVTQTPRYLIKTRGQQVTLSCSPISGHRSVSWYQQTPGQGLQFLFEYFSETQRNKGNFPGRFSGRQFSNSRSEMNVSTLELGDSALYLCASSFQTGNTEAFFGQGTRLTVV.

A word on this clone: Germline and junction disagree at one end, which may indicate a read error. The CDR3 spells CASTKKARVIF. The CDR3 bases are TGTGCCAGCACCAAAAAAGCCCGGGTAATCTTT. The J gene is TRBJ1-1, the V gene TRBV5-6; D unresolved. CDR1 and CDR2 (germline): SGHDT, YYEEEE. The CDR3 runs 11 residues.

The V gene is TRBV2, the J gene TRBJ2-1; D is possibly TRBD2 (5 bases). Germline-derived CDR1 and CDR2 are SNHLY and FYNNEI. This CDR3 has 13 amino acids. V was cut by 7 bases and J by 8 bases, with 15 bases left in between. The CDR3: CASTYGDGDEQFF. Written as DNA, the CDR3 is TGTGCCAGCACTTACGGGGATGGTGATGAGCAGTTCTTC.

This sequence joins TRBV7-6 and TRBJ2-1; D possibly corresponds to TRBD2 (5 bases). CDR1 and CDR2 from the germline V gene are SGHVS and FNYEAQ. V lost 2 bases to trimming and J lost 8 bases, with 16 bases between them. The CDR3 contains 15 residues. CDR3 in DNA: TGTGCCAGCAGCTTATCGACTAACTCTGGGGATGAGCAGTTCTTC. Its translation is CASSLSTNSGDEQFF.

This clone came up a few times. The chain joins TRBV5-6 to TRBJ2-3, with TRBD1 matching over 9 bases. J was trimmed by 4 bases and V by 3 bases; bases with no gene match: 6. This CDR3 is built from 15 residues. Looked up from germline, CDR1 is SGHDT and CDR2 is YYEEEE. DNA of the CDR3: TGTGCCAGCAGCTCCGGGACAGGGCATGCAGATACGCAGTATTTT. It encodes CASSSGTGHADTQYF.

V gene TRBV6-6 combines with J gene TRBJ1-5; 8 bases are a match to TRBD1. The germline CDR1 and CDR2 sequences are MNHNY and SVGAGI (reference sequence). The CDR3 runs 14 residues. The V segment lost 5 bases and the J segment 2 bases; nucleotides outside the gene matches: 2. In nucleotides, the CDR3 is TGTGCCAGCAGTCTGGACAGGGGCAATCAGCCCCAGCATTTT. Translating it yields CASSLDRGNQPQHF.

The chain couples TRBV9 to TRBJ2-1, with 11 bases aligning to TRBD2. V dropped 1 base and J dropped 6; count of bases not matched to a gene: 3. CDR1 and CDR2 (germline): SGDLS, YYNGEE. This CDR3 contains 15 residues. CDR3 nucleotides: TGTGCCAGCAGCGTACGACTAGCGGGACGCAATGAGCAGTTCTTC. Translated, it gives CASSVRLAGRNEQFF.